This passage covers 8 T cell receptor beta chains from one sample sequenced in a study of neurological immune-mediated disorders. TCRdb itself ran the 5' RACE reads through MiXCR, one entry per CDR3 protein. The repertoire holds some 25,000 distinct CDR3 sequences, with approximately 7% as singletons. The sample was PBMCs. Every receptor here comes from a woman in her 40s in good health.

This clonotype appeared many times. This chain connects TRBV20-1 to TRBJ2-7; 9 nucleotides line up with TRBD2. Germline V CDR1 and CDR2: DFQATT, SNEGSKA (reference sequence). The CDR3 has 15 amino acids. Losses at the gene ends were 6 bases for V and 2 bases for J; bases not matched to a gene: 11. CDR3 loop: CSATARLAEPYEQYF. The CDR3 DNA follows: TGCAGTGCCACCGCCCGACTAGCGGAACCCTACGAGCAGTACTTC.

There are many counts of this clonotype. The chain couples TRBV5-1 to TRBJ2-3, with 9 positions matching TRBD2. This CDR3 has 15 residues. The ends lost 0 bases at V and 4 bases at J; junction bases unmatched: 3. Germline lookup yields CDR1 SGHRS and CDR2 YFSETQ. DNA of the CDR3: TGCGCCAGCAGCTTGGTAGCGGGAGTGGCAGATACGCAGTATTTT. Encoded protein: CASSLVAGVADTQYF.

This clonotype counts as medium-sized. J is TRBJ2-5 and V is TRBV5-1; 10 bases map to TRBD2. This CDR3 has 16 amino acids. The germline V gene has CDR1 SGHRS and CDR2 YFSETQ. V trimming: 3 bases; J trimming: 0 bases; junction bases outside the gene matches: 5. The CDR3 region is CASSSGLAAYQETQYF. As DNA, the CDR3 is TGCGCCAGCAGCTCCGGACTAGCGGCGTACCAAGAGACCCAGTACTTC.

The table lists this clonotype with a few counts. The chain links TRBV18 to TRBJ1-2; D is unclear. The CDR3 loop spans 12 amino acids. Germline loops: CDR1 KGHSH, CDR2 LQKENI. V shed 6 bases and J shed 4 bases, with 9 bases lying between them. CDR3 amino acids: CASSDGSYGYTF. The DNA for the CDR3 is TGTGCCAGCTCGGATGGCAGCTATGGCTACACCTTC.

This clonotype was seen at least ten times. V and J are TRBV5-6 and TRBJ2-5, with TRBD2 as a possible D gene (5 bases). The CDR3 runs 13 residues. V was shortened by 3 bases and J by 5 bases, with 11 bases between the two germline ends. CDR1 and CDR2 from the germline V gene are SGHDT and YYEEEE. CDR3 amino acids: CASSWTGEETQYF. For the CDR3, the DNA is TGTGCCAGCAGCTGGACTGGCGAGGAGACCCAGTACTTC.

The sample holds many counts of this clonotype. The chain employs TRBV20-1 and TRBJ1-2; D is perhaps TRBD1 (5 bases). V gave up 5 bases and J gave up 6 bases, with 13 bases separating them. Germline V lookup: CDR1 DFQATT, CDR2 SNEGSKA (reference sequence). The CDR3 runs to 12 residues. CDR3 nucleotide sequence: TGCAGTGCTGGCCCTGGGGGACATGGCTACACCTTC. Amino acid sequence: CSAGPGGHGYTF.

This clonotype occurred many times. The chain recombines TRBV28 with TRBJ2-7; TRBD1 or TRBD2 may be the D gene (5 bases each). V was trimmed by 5 bases and J by 3 bases, leaving 20 bases between them. Germline lookup yields CDR1 MDHEN and CDR2 SYDVKM. The CDR3 runs to 16 residues. CDR3 residues: CASSPPPPGRFYEQYF. Written as DNA, the CDR3 is TGTGCCAGCAGTCCTCCCCCTCCGGGGCGCTTCTACGAGCAGTACTTC.

This clonotype is termed medium-sized. The chain employs TRBV5-1 and TRBJ2-7; 8 bases map to TRBD1. With V trimmed by 4 bases and J by 3 bases, 6 bases remained unmatched. This CDR3 spans 14 amino acids. CDR1 SGHRS and CDR2 YFSETQ come from the germline V gene. The CDR3 DNA reads TGCGCCAGCAGCCCCGGACAGGGTCTCTACGAGCAGTACTTC. Its protein product is CASSPGQGLYEQYF.